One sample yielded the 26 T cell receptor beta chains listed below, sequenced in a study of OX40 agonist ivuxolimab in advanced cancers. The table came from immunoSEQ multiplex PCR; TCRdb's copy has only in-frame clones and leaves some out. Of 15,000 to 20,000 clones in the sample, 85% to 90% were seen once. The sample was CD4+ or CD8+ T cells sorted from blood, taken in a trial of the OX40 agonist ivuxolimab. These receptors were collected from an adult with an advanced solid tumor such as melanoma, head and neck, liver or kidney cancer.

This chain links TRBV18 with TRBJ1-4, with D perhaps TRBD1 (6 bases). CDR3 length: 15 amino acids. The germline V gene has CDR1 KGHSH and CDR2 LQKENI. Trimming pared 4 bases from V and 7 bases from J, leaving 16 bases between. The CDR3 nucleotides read TGTGCCAGCTCACACAGTCAGGGGCTAGGTGAAAAACTGTTTTTT. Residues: CASSHSQGLGEKLFF. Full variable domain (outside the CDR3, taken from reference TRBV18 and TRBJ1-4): NAGVMQNPRHLVRRRGQEARLRCSPMKGHSHVYWYRQLPEEGLKFMVYLQKENIIDESGMPKERFSAEFPKEGPSILRIQQVVRGDSAAYFCASSHSQGLGEKLFFGSGTQLSVL.

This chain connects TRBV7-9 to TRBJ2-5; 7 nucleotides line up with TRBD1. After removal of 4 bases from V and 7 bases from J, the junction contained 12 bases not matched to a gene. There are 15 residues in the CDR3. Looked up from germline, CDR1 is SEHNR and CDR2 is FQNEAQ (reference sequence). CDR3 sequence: CASSWQQGPLRTQYF. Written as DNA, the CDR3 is TGTGCCAGCAGCTGGCAACAGGGGCCTCTACGGACCCAGTACTTC.

CDR3 loop: CASTPHASPNEQYF. The CDR3 bases are TGTGCCAGCACCCCACATGCGAGTCCCAACGAGCAGTACTTC. This chain connects TRBV27 to TRBJ2-7; D gene ambiguous. Looked up from germline, CDR1 is MNHEY and CDR2 is SMNVEV (reference sequence). The CDR3 is 14 amino acids. V was shortened by 7 bases and J by 5 bases, with 18 bases between the two germline ends.

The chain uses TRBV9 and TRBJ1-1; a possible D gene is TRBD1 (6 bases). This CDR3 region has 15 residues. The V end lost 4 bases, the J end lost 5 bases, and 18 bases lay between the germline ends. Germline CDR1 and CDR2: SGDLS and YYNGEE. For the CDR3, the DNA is TGTGCCAGCAGCATCAGGGTGGAGGGGGATACTGAAGCTTTCTTT. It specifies CASSIRVEGDTEAFF.

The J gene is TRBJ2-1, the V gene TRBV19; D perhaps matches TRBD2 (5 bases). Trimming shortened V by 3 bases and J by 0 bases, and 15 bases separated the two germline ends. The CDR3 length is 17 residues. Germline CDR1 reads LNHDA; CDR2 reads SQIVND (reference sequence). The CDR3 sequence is CASSIMASSNSYNEQFF. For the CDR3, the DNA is TGTGCCAGTAGTATCATGGCTAGCAGCAACTCCTACAATGAGCAGTTCTTC.

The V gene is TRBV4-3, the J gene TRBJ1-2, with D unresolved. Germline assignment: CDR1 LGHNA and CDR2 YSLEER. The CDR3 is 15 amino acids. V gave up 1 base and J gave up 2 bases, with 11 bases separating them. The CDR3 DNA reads TGCGCCAGCAGCCAAGTTAGAACTTCGAACTATGGCTACACCTTC. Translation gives CASSQVRTSNYGYTF.

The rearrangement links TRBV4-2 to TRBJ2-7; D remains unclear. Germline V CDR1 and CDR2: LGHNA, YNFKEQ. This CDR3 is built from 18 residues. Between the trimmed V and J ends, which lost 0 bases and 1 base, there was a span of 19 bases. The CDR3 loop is CASSQEVGRTFASYEQYF. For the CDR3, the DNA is TGTGCCAGCAGCCAAGAGGTAGGACGAACGTTCGCATCCTACGAGCAGTACTTC.

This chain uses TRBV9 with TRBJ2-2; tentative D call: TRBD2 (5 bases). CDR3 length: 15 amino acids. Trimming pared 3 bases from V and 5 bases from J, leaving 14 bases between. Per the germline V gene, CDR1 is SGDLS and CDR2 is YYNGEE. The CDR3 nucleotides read TGTGCCAGCAGCGCCCCGGGAACCGGTACCGGGGAGCTGTTTTTT. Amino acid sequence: CASSAPGTGTGELFF.

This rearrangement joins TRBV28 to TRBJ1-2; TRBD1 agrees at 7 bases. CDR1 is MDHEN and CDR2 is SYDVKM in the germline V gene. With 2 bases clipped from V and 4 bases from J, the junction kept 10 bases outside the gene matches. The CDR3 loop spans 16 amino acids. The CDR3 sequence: CASSLPTGRVSYGYTF. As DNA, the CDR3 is TGTGCCAGCAGTTTACCGACAGGGAGGGTGAGCTATGGCTACACCTTC.

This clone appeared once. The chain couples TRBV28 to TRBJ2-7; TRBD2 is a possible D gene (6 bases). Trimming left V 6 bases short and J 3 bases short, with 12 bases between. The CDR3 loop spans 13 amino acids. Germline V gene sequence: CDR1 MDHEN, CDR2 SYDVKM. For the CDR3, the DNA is TGTGCCAGCAGCCCAGGGACTCTCTACGAGCAGTACTTC. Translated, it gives CASSPGTLYEQYF.

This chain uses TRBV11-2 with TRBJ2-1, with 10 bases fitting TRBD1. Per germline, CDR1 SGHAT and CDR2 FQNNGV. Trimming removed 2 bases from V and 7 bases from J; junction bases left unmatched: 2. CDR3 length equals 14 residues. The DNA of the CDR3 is TGTGCCAGCAGCTTAAGGACAGGGGGAAATGAGCAGTTCTTC. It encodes CASSLRTGGNEQFF.

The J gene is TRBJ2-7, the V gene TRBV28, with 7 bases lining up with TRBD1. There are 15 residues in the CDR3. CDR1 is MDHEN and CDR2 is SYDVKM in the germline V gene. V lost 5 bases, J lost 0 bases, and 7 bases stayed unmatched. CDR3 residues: CASSPEGASSYEQYF. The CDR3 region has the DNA TGTGCCAGCAGTCCCGAGGGGGCGAGCTCCTACGAGCAGTACTTC. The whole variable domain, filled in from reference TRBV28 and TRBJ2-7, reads DVKVTQSSRYLVKRTGEKVFLECVQDMDHENMFWYRQDPGLGLRLIYFSYDVKMKEKGDIPEGYSVSREKKERFSLILESASTNQTSMYLCASSPEGASSYEQYFGPGTRLTVT.

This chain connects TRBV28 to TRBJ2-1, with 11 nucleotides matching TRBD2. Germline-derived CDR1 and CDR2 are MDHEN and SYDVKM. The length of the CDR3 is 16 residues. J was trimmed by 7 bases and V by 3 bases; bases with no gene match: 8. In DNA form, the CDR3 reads TGTGCCAGCAGTTTTTTCGTAGCGGGAGGGCGAAATGAGCAGTTCTTC. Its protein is CASSFFVAGGRNEQFF.

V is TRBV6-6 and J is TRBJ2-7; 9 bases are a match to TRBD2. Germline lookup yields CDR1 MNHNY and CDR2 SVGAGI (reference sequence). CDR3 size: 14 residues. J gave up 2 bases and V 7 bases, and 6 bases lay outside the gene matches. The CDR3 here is CASTRTSEAYEQYF. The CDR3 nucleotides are TGTGCCAGCACTAGGACTAGCGAGGCCTACGAGCAGTACTTC.

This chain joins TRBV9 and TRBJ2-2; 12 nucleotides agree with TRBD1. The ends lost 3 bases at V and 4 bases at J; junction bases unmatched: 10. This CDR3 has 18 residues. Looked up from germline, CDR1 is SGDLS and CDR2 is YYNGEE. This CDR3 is CASSDNQGQGAFTGELFF. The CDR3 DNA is TGTGCCAGCAGCGACAACCAGGGACAGGGGGCTTTCACCGGGGAGCTGTTTTTT.

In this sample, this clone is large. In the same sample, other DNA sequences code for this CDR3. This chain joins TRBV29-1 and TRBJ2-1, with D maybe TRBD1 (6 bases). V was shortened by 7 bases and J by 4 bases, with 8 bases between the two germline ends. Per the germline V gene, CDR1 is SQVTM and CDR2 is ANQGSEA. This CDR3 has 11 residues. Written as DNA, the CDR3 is TGCAGCGGAGACAGGTACAATGAGCAGTTCTTC. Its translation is CSGDRYNEQFF.

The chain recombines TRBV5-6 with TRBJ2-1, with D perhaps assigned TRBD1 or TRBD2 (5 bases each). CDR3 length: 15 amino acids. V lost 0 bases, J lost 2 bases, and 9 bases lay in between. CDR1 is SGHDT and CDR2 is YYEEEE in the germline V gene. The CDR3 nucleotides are TGTGCCAGCAGCTTGGGTGGGACCACCTACAATGAGCAGTTCTTC. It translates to CASSLGGTTYNEQFF.

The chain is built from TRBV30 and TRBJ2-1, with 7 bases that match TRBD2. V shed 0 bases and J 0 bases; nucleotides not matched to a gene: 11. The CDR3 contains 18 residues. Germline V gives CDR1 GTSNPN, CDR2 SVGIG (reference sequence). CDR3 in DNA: TGTGCCTGGAGTGTTATGGGCCTAGCGGTGAGCTCCTACAATGAGCAGTTCTTC. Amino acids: CAWSVMGLAVSSYNEQFF.

CDR3 sequence (DNA): TGCGCCAGCAGCCAAGCCGACAGGGCGAACACCGGGGAGCTGTTTTTT. As protein: CASSQADRANTGELFF. This chain uses TRBV4-3 with TRBJ2-2, with 7 nucleotides matching TRBD1. Unmatched junction bases numbered 2, after V lost 1 base and J lost 0 bases. This CDR3 comprises 16 residues. Germline V gene lookup returns CDR1 LGHNA and CDR2 YSLEER.

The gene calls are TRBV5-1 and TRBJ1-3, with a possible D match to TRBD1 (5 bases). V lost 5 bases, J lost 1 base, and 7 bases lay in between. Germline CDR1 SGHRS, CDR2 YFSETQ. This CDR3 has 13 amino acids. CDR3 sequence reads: CASRTDSGNTIYF. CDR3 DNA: TGCGCCAGCAGGACAGATTCTGGAAACACCATATATTTT.

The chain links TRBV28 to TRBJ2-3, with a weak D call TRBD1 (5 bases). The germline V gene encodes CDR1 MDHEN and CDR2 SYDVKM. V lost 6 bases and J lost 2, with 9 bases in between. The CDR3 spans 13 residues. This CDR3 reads CASSDRNTDTQYF. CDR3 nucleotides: TGTGCCAGCAGCGACAGAAACACAGATACGCAGTATTTT.

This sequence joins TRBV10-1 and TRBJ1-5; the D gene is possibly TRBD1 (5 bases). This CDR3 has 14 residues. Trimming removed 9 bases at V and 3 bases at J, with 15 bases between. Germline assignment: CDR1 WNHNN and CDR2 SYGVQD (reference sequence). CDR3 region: CARRGHVANQPQHF. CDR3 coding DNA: TGCGCCAGACGTGGACACGTAGCCAATCAGCCCCAGCATTTT.

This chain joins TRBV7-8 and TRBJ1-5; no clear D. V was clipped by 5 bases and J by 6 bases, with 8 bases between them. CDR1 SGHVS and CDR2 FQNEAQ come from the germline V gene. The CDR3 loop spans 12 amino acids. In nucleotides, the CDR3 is TGTGCCAGCAGCGGAGGAAGTCAGCCCCAGCATTTT. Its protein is CASSGGSQPQHF.

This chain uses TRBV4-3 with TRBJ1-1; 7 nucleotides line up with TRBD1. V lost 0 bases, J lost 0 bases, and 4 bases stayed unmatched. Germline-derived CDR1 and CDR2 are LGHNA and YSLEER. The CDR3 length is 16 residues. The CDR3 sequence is CASSQDRGQVNTEAFF. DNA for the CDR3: TGCGCCAGCAGCCAAGATAGGGGGCAGGTGAACACTGAAGCTTTCTTT.

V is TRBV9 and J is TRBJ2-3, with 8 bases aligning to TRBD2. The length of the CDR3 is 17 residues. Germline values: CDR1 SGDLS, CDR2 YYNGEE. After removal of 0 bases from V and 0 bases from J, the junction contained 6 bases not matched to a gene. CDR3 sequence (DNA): TGTGCCAGCAGCGTAGAGGAAGCGGGAGTAAGCACAGATACGCAGTATTTT. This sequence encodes CASSVEEAGVSTDTQYF.

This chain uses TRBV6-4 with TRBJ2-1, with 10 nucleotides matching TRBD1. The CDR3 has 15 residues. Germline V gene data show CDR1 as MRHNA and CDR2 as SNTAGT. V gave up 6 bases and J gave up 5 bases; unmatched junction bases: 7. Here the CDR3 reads CASSPTGQGDNEQFF. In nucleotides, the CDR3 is TGTGCCAGCAGCCCCACCGGACAGGGGGACAATGAGCAGTTCTTC.